Given below is one T cell receptor (beta chain) in context. The V gene's germline CDR1 is SNHLY and CDR2 FYNNEI. The CDR3 extends over 14 amino acids. Between the trimmed V and J ends, which lost 5 bases and 3 bases, there was a span of 13 bases. Data came from immunoSEQ multiplex PCR; TCRdb stores just in-frame clones and leaves some out. The sample lists 10,000 to 15,000 clones, approximately 80% occurring once. This sample stems from a study of tumor-infiltrating lymphocytes in localized non-small cell lung cancer. This TCR was recovered from a human donor with non-small cell lung cancer. V gene TRBV2 combines with J gene TRBJ1-2, with a weak D call TRBD1 (6 bases). Sequencing was done on a sample of lung tumor tissue. The CDR3 DNA follows: TGTGCCAGCAGTCCCGACAGGAGACACTATGGCTACACCTTC. It yields the protein CASSPDRRHYGYTF. The whole variable domain, filled in from reference TRBV2 and TRBJ1-2, reads EPEVTQTPSHQVTQMGQEVILRCVPISNHLYFYWYRQILGQKVEFLVSFYNNEISEKSEIFDDQFSVERPDGSNFTLKIRSTKLEDSAMYFCASSPDRRHYGYTFGSGTRLTVV.